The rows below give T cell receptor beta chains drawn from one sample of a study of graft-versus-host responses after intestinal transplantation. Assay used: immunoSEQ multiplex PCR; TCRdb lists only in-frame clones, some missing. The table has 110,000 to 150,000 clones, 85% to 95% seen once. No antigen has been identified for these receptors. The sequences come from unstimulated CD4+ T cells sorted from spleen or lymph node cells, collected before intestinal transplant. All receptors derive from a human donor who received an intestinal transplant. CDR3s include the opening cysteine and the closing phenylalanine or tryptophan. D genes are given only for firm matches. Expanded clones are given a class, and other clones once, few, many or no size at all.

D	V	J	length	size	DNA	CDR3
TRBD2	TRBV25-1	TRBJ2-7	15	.	TGTGCCAGCAGTGGGGGGCATAGCGGGAGTTACGAGCAGTACTTC	CASSGGHSGSYEQYF
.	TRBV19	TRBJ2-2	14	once	TGTGCCAGTAGTTGGGGGGCGGACACCGGGGAGCTGTTTTTT	CASSWGADTGELFF
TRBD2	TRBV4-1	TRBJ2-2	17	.	TGCGCCAGCACTCGGGGGGCTAGCGGGAGTAAGGGCGGGGAGCTGTTTTTT	CASTRGASGSKGGELFF
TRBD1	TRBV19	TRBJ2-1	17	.	TGTGCCAGTAGTAGTCCAGGGTCCCCAGGGGGTGACAATGAGCAGTTCTTC	CASSSPGSPGGDNEQFF
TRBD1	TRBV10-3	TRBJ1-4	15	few	TGTGCCATCAGACCGGACAGGGGATTTAATGAAAAACTGTTTTTT	CAIRPDRGFNEKLFF
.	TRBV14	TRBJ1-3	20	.	TGTGCCAGCAGCCAAGAGGGCGGACTTTATCGGGCAAACTCTGGAAACACCATATATTTT	CASSQEGGLYRANSGNTIYF
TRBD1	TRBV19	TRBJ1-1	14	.	TGTGCCAGTACCAAAACAGGGGTCGACACTGAAGCTTTCTTT	CASTKTGVDTEAFF
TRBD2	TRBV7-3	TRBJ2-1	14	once	TGTGCCAGCAGCTGGACTAGCGGGAGGAATGAGCAGTTCTTC	CASSWTSGRNEQFF
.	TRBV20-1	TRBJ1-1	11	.	TGCAGTGCTAGAGCGAGTAGTGAAGCTTTCTTT	CSARASSEAFF
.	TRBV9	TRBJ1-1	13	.	TGTGCCAGCAGCGTAGAAGGGAACACTGAAGCTTTCTTT	CASSVEGNTEAFF
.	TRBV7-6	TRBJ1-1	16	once	TGTGCCAGCAGCTTAGACGTAGGGCAGGGAGACACTGAAGCTTTCTTT	CASSLDVGQGDTEAFF
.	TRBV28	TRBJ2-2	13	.	TGTGCCAGCAGTCTCATACTCGCCGGGGAGCTGTTTTTT	CASSLILAGELFF
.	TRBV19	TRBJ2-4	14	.	TGTGCCAGTAGTACGACAGGAGCCAAAAACATTCAGTACTTC	CASSTTGAKNIQYF
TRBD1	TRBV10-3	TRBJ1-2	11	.	TGTGCCATCACAGGGGGCAACGGCTACACCTTC	CAITGGNGYTF
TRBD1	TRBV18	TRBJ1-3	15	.	TGTGCCAGCTCACCGGGACAGGGGAGAAGAAACACCATATATTTT	CASSPGQGRRNTIYF
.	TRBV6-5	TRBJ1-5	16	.	TGTGCCAGCAGTTACGGGGTCCCTAGTAACAATCAGCCCCAGCATTTT	CASSYGVPSNNQPQHF
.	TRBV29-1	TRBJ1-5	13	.	TGCAGCGTTGAAACAGGCTACGGGCAGCCCCAGCATTTT	CSVETGYGQPQHF
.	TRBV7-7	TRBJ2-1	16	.	TGTGCTAGCAGCCCATCTCTAATCCCCTTAACCAATGAGCAGTTCTTC	CASSPSLIPLTNEQFF
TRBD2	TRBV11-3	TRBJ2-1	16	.	TGTGCCAGCAGCTTAGTACGGGAGGCCTCGGGGCGTGAGCAGTTCTTC	CASSLVREASGREQFF
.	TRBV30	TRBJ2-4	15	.	TGTGCCTGGAGTGTACTGGCAGGGAGAGGGTCAGGGCAGTACTTC	CAWSVLAGRGSGQYF
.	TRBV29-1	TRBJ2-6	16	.	TGCAGCGTTGAAGATCAGTATAGCTCTGGGGCCAACGTCCTGACTTTC	CSVEDQYSSGANVLTF
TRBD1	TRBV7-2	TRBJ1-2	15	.	TGTGCCAGCAGCTTAGAGCCAGGGGGCAACTATGGCTACACCTTC	CASSLEPGGNYGYTF
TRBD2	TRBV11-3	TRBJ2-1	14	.	TGTGCCAGCAGCTTAGCGGGAGGGCTCAATGAGCAGTTCTTC	CASSLAGGLNEQFF
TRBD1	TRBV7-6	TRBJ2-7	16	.	TGTGCCAGCAGCTTAGCCTACAGGGGCCGACCCTACGAGCAGTACTTC	CASSLAYRGRPYEQYF
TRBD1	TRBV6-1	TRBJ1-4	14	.	TGTGCCAGCAGTCCTCGGACAGGAACTGAAAAACTGTTTTTT	CASSPRTGTEKLFF
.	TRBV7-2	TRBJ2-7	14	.	TGTGCCAGCAGCTTCCGAGCGGCACGTTACGAGCAGTACTTC	CASSFRAARYEQYF
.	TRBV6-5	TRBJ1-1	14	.	TGTGCCAGCAGTTACCCCGGCGGGGGCACTGAAGCTTTCTTT	CASSYPGGGTEAFF
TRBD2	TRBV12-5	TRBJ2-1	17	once	TGTGCTAGTGGTTTGGCGGGTAGCGGGAGCTCCTACAATGAGCAGTTCTTC	CASGLAGSGSSYNEQFF
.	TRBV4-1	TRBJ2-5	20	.	TGCGCCAGCAGCCAAGGGCAATCTTGGGCCGTCAATGGAGAGCGAGAGACCCAGTACTTC	CASSQGQSWAVNGERETQYF
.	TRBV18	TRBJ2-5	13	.	TGTGCCAGCTCACCACGGGCCCAAGAGACCCAGTACTTC	CASSPRAQETQYF
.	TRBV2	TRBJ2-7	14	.	TGTGCCAGCGGGGGGTCTAGGCGCCTCTACGAGCAGTACTTC	CASGGSRRLYEQYF
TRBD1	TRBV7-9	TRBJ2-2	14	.	TGTGCCAGCAGCCAGGACAGGGGGGCCGGGGAGCTGTTTTTT	CASSQDRGAGELFF
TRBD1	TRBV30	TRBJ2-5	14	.	TGTGCCTGGAGGAAGACAGGGGGAGGAGAGACCCAGTACTTC	CAWRKTGGGETQYF
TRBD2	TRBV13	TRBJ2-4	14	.	TGTGCCAGCAGCTTTCGACTAGCCCAAAACATTCAGTACTTC	CASSFRLAQNIQYF
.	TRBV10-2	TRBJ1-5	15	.	TGCGCCAGCAGTGCGTACCTAGGGAGCAATCAGCCCCAGCATTTT	CASSAYLGSNQPQHF
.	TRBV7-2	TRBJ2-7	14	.	TGTGCCAGCAGCCCCACCCCGGGGGGCGGCGAGCAGTACTTC	CASSPTPGGGEQYF
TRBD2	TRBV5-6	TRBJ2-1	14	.	TGTGCCAGCAGCTTACCTAGCGGGAGGAGGGAGCAGTTCTTC	CASSLPSGRREQFF
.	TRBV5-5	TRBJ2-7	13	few	TGTGCCAGCATCCAATTAAACCGGGACGAGCAGTACTTC	CASIQLNRDEQYF